What follows are 7 T cell receptor beta chains derived from one specimen sequenced in a study of response to subunit inactivated influenza vaccine. TCRdb recomputed calls from the RT-PCR reads with MiXCR, one row per CDR3 protein. The sample shows some 480,000 distinct CDR3 sequences, roughly 11% of them seen only once. Sequenced material: PBMCs from blood, taken roughly 47 days after vaccination. The receptors come from a man in his forties or fifties who received an inactivated influenza vaccine.

The chain combines TRBV10-2 with TRBJ2-7, with 7 bases identical to TRBD1. Germline assignment: CDR1 WSHSY and CDR2 SAAADI. J gave up 0 bases and V 7 bases, and 6 bases lay outside the gene matches. The CDR3 is made up of 14 amino acids. CDR3 sequence (DNA): TGCGCCAGCAACAAAGGGACAGCCTCCTACGAGCAGTACTTC. Translating it yields CASNKGTASYEQYF.

In this sample, this clonotype turned up many times. This chain uses TRBV12-3 or TRBV12-4 with TRBJ1-5, with no clear D. CDR3 length: 14 amino acids. V dropped 3 bases and J dropped 6 bases, with 12 bases sitting between them. CDR3: CASSFGREIQPQHF. The CDR3 DNA reads as TGTGCCAGCAGTTTCGGTAGGGAAATTCAGCCCCAGCATTTT.

The chain has TRBV7-9 and TRBJ1-2; TRBD1 is a possible D gene (6 bases). Germline CDR1 and CDR2: SEHNR and FQNEAQ (reference sequence). The CDR3 loop spans 14 amino acids. Trimming removed 1 base at V and 4 bases at J, with 10 bases between. The CDR3 reads CASSLEGVLYGYTF. The CDR3 DNA is TGTGCCAGCAGCTTAGAGGGGGTTCTCTATGGCTACACCTTC.

The chain combines TRBV12-3 or TRBV12-4 with TRBJ2-1; D is undetermined. CDR3 length: 14 residues. V gave up 3 bases and J gave up 6 bases, with 12 bases separating them. The CDR3 coding sequence is TGTGCCAGCAGTTTCTCACAGCCTTTCAATGAGCAGTTCTTC. It yields the protein CASSFSQPFNEQFF.

This clonotype was counted between two and nine times. The rearrangement uses TRBV7-2 and TRBJ1-2, with 7 bases aligning to TRBD1. This CDR3 comprises 14 residues. Germline loops: CDR1 SGHTA, CDR2 FQGNSA. V lost 0 bases and J lost 13; bases outside the gene matches: 11. This CDR3 is CASSLAVTGVSLTF. The DNA of the CDR3 is TGTGCCAGCAGCTTAGCGGTCACAGGGGTTAGTCTCACCTTC.

The chain links TRBV2 to TRBJ2-1; the D is unclear. The CDR3 extends over 14 amino acids. Trimming pared 5 bases from V and 3 bases from J, leaving 11 bases between. Germline CDR1 and CDR2: SNHLY and FYNNEI. In DNA form, the CDR3 reads TGTGCCAGCAGTCCCAGGAGCGACTACAATGAGCAGTTCTTC. It is translated as CASSPRSDYNEQFF.

This clonotype was picked up a small number of times. The J gene is TRBJ2-7, the V gene TRBV11-2; D is possibly TRBD1 or TRBD2 (6 bases each). Trimming cost V 2 bases and J 6 bases, with 11 bases left between them. The germline V gene encodes CDR1 SGHAT and CDR2 FQNNGV. The CDR3 covers 13 residues. This chain's CDR3 is CASSLPGAIEQYF. The CDR3 DNA reads as TGTGCCAGCAGCTTACCGGGGGCAATCGAGCAGTACTTC.